What follows are 22 T cell receptor beta chains derived from one specimen sequenced in a study of blood T cell repertoires in COVID-19 (dated by TCRdb to the early 2020s). Library preparation was by the immunoSEQ multiplex PCR assay. TCRdb obtained this table from immuneACCESS and retained in-frame rearrangements with V and J assigned. These tables miss some clones; where compared with another copy, unresolved V genes account for less than half of the shortfall, and the remainder is unexplained. The sample has about 100,000 clones on record, 80% to 90% of them singletons. The ten most abundant clones make up roughly 11% of the sample. Input material: peripheral blood. The receptors here all came from a man older than 75 with acute or convalescent COVID-19.

The chain recombines TRBV24-1 with TRBJ2-1; a weak D match, TRBD1 (6 bases). The CDR3 is made up of 20 amino acids. The germline V and J ends were trimmed by 1 base and 1 base, with 22 bases remaining between them. Germline V gives CDR1 KGHDR, CDR2 SFDVKD. CDR3 nucleotides: TGTGCCACCAGTGATTTAGGACGGCAGGGGCCCCCCTTTTCCTACAATGAGCAGTTCTTC. Its protein product is CATSDLGRQGPPFSYNEQFF.

The chain links TRBV25-1 to TRBJ2-7; D is perhaps TRBD1 (5 bases). The V gene lost 6 bases and the J gene lost 5 bases, with 11 bases spanning the gap. The V gene's germline CDR1 is MGHDK and CDR2 SYGVNS. The CDR3 has 12 residues. The CDR3 DNA reads TGTGCCAGCAGCTCGTCAGGGCACGAGCAGTACTTC. Protein sequence: CASSSSGHEQYF.

The chain joins TRBV11-3 to TRBJ1-3; TRBD1 aligns across 8 bases. The CDR3 consists of 14 residues. With V trimmed by 5 bases and J by 1 base, 1 base remained unmatched. CDR1 is SGHNT and CDR2 is YENEEA in the germline V gene. CDR3 amino acids: CASSRTGSGNTIYF. CDR3 nucleotides: TGTGCCAGCAGCCGGACAGGGTCTGGAAACACCATATATTTT.

The chain carries TRBV6-5 and TRBJ2-5; a weak D match, TRBD1 (6 bases). The CDR3 runs to 13 residues. CDR1 MNHEY and CDR2 SVGAGI come from the germline V gene. Deletions cut 6 bases from V and 2 bases from J, with 10 bases between. Written as DNA, the CDR3 is TGTGCCAGCAGCAGGACAGTGCAAGAGACCCAGTACTTC. Protein product: CASSRTVQETQYF.

V is TRBV28 and J is TRBJ1-1; tentatively, D is TRBD1 (6 bases). In germline, CDR1 is MDHEN, CDR2 SYDVKM. The V and J ends lost 6 bases and 1 base respectively, with 9 bases between them. The CDR3 has 13 amino acids. CDR3 nucleotides: TGTGCCAGCAGAGGGGGGGGGAACACTGAAGCTTTCTTT. Encoded protein: CASRGGGNTEAFF.

This chain links TRBV19 with TRBJ2-2; 12 bases line up with TRBD2. The CDR3 has 17 amino acids. Germline trimming cut 5 bases from V and 5 bases from J; bases unmatched to any gene: 9. Per the germline V gene, CDR1 is LNHDA and CDR2 is SQIVND (reference sequence). The CDR3 coding sequence is TGTGCCAGTAGTTTCACTAGCGGGAGGCTGGGGACCGGGGAGCTGTTTTTT. It encodes CASSFTSGRLGTGELFF.

The V and J genes are TRBV4-1 and TRBJ2-5; D may be TRBD1 (5 bases). The V end lost 1 base, the J end lost 7 bases, and 7 bases lay between the germline ends. Germline CDR1 is MGHRA and CDR2 is YSYEKL. The length of the CDR3 is 12 residues. The CDR3 nucleotides are TGCGCCAGCAGCCAAGCAGGGTGGACCCAGTACTTC. This codes for CASSQAGWTQYF.

The J gene is TRBJ1-1, the V gene TRBV6-2 or TRBV6-3, with D unclear. V gave up 5 bases and J gave up 4 bases, with 11 bases separating them. This CDR3 is built from 13 residues. Germline V gene sequence: CDR1 MNHEY, CDR2 SVGEGT. In DNA, the CDR3 is TGTGCCAGCAGTCGCGGGTGGGCCACTGAAGCTTTCTTT. Its protein is CASSRGWATEAFF.

The rearrangement uses TRBV18 and TRBJ2-7; D is perhaps TRBD1 (5 bases). Trimming took 3 bases from V and 0 from J, leaving 15 bases between them. CDR1 KGHSH and CDR2 LQKENI come from the germline V gene. This CDR3 is built from 16 residues. CDR3 sequence reads: CASSPYRTESSYEQYF. CDR3 nucleotides: TGTGCCAGCTCACCCTACAGGACGGAGAGCTCCTACGAGCAGTACTTC.

This rearrangement joins TRBV5-4 to TRBJ1-5; no firm D call. The germline V gene encodes CDR1 SGHNT and CDR2 YYREEE (reference sequence). V gave up 4 bases and J gave up 2 bases, with 10 bases separating them. This CDR3 spans 14 amino acids. The CDR3 loop reads CASSIWAGNQPQHF. The CDR3 DNA reads TGTGCCAGCAGCATTTGGGCTGGCAATCAGCCCCAGCATTTT.

The gene calls are TRBV5-1 and TRBJ1-6; D unresolved. V was shortened by 4 bases and J by 7 bases, with 6 bases between the two germline ends. CDR1 and CDR2 from the germline V gene are SGHRS and YFSETQ. This CDR3 region has 12 residues. The CDR3 nucleotides are TGCGCCAGCAGCCCGGGGAATTCACCCCTCCACTTT. Encoded protein: CASSPGNSPLHF.

This clone showed up just once. The chain couples TRBV3-1 (or the pseudogene TRBV3-2) to TRBJ2-1; TRBD2 matches 10 bases. V gave up 4 bases and J gave up 12 bases; unmatched junction bases: 12. The CDR3 runs 15 residues. Germline V lookup: CDR1 LGHDT, CDR2 YNNKEL (reference sequence). Here the CDR3 reads CASSRSLAGAIGQFF. CDR3 sequence (DNA): TGTGCCAGCAGCCGAAGTCTAGCGGGGGCCATTGGGCAGTTCTTC.

V and J are TRBV3-1 (or the pseudogene TRBV3-2) and TRBJ2-2; 13 positions match TRBD2. V lost 5 bases to trimming and J lost 9 bases; unmatched junction nucleotides: 3. Looked up from germline, CDR1 is LGHDT and CDR2 is YNNKEL (reference sequence). The CDR3 has 14 residues. Here the CDR3 reads CASSGLAGVRELFF. For the CDR3, the DNA is TGTGCCAGCAGCGGACTAGCGGGAGTAAGGGAGCTGTTTTTT.

The rearrangement links TRBV10-3 to TRBJ1-5; 10 bases fit TRBD1. V shed 8 bases, J shed 2 bases, and the junction held 3 bases outside the gene matches. Germline assignment: CDR1 ENHRY and CDR2 SYGVKD. This CDR3 is built from 14 residues. The CDR3 DNA sequence: TGTGCCATCGGACAGGGGGATCGCAATCAGCCCCAGCATTTT. It yields the protein CAIGQGDRNQPQHF.

This chain uses TRBV6-2 or TRBV6-3 with TRBJ1-5; D not certain. Germline CDR1 is MNHEY and CDR2 is SVGEGT. This CDR3 spans 16 amino acids. The V end lost 0 bases, the J end lost 2 bases, and 11 bases lay between the germline ends. For the CDR3, the DNA is TGTGCCAGCAGTTACTCGACCCCCGGGGGCAATCAGCCCCAGCATTTT. It translates to CASSYSTPGGNQPQHF.

This chain links TRBV29-1 with TRBJ1-1, with D maybe TRBD1 (6 bases). Germline CDR1 is SQVTM and CDR2 is ANQGSEA. CDR3 length: 13 residues. The germline V and J ends were trimmed by 4 bases and 4 bases, with 13 bases remaining between them. The CDR3 spells CSVGLGASTEAFF. The CDR3 DNA sequence: TGCAGCGTTGGTCTGGGGGCCAGCACTGAAGCTTTCTTT.

This clone was seen a few times. The chain is built from TRBV25-1 and TRBJ1-1, with D perhaps TRBD1 (6 bases). V was clipped by 7 bases and J by 6 bases, with 18 bases between them. The CDR3 covers 14 residues. Germline V gene data show CDR1 as MGHDK and CDR2 as SYGVNS. CDR3 in amino acids: CASTQTGQQAEAFF. The CDR3 DNA reads as TGTGCCAGCACCCAAACCGGACAGCAGGCTGAAGCTTTCTTT.

This sequence joins TRBV19 and TRBJ2-3; TRBD2 aligns across 13 bases. The CDR3 length is 16 residues. Looked up from germline, CDR1 is LNHDA and CDR2 is SQIVND (reference sequence). V dropped 5 bases and J dropped 3; count of bases not matched to a gene: 5. The DNA for the CDR3 is TGTGCCAGTAGTGGTGGACTAGCGGGAGCAACAGATACGCAGTATTTT. This encodes CASSGGLAGATDTQYF. The full variable domain, rest sourced from reference TRBV19 and TRBJ2-3, is DGGITQSPKYLFRKEGQNVTLSCEQNLNHDAMYWYRQDPGQGLRLIYYSQIVNDFQKGDIAEGYSVSREKKESFPLTVTSAQKNPTAFYLCASSGGLAGATDTQYFGPGTRLTVL.

This clone has just one count. V and J are TRBV7-9 and TRBJ2-1; D is unresolved. The length of the CDR3 is 15 residues. Germline CDR1 is SEHNR and CDR2 is FQNEAQ (reference sequence). Trimming pared 2 bases from V and 1 base from J, leaving 9 bases between. The DNA for the CDR3 is TGTGCCAGCAGCTTACGAGCGTCATCCTACAATGAGCAGTTCTTC. Translated: CASSLRASSYNEQFF.

This chain links TRBV5-1 with TRBJ1-4, with D unclear. The germline CDR1 and CDR2 sequences are SGHRS and YFSETQ. CDR3 length equals 12 residues. Trimming stripped 3 bases from V and 7 bases from J, with 7 bases between. This CDR3 reads CASSSGSEKLFF. CDR3 nucleotide sequence: TGCGCCAGCAGCTCGGGTAGTGAAAAACTGTTTTTT.

This clone came up once. CDR3 nucleotide sequence: TGTGCCAGCAGCCCCGGGGGGACTAGCGGGACCGACTACGAGCAGTACTTC. It translates to CASSPGGTSGTDYEQYF. This chain joins TRBV21-1 and TRBJ2-7; the table's D gene call, TRBD2, was not cross checked with the DNA. TRBV21-1 is classified as a pseudogene. CDR3 size: 17 residues.

The J gene is TRBJ1-1, the V gene TRBV11-1; 10 positions match TRBD1. The CDR3 is 14 residues long. V was pared by 5 bases and J by 4 bases, with 4 bases of the junction left unmatched. The germline V gene has CDR1 SGHAT and CDR2 FQDESV (reference sequence). In DNA, the CDR3 is TGTGCCAGCAGCCCCCGACAGGGGGCCACTGAAGCTTTCTTT. This sequence encodes CASSPRQGATEAFF.